This T cell receptor (beta chain) comes out of a study of cytomegalovirus exposure and HLA in healthy donors. Study-wide background: Early released data had 80 million or so unique TCRs, all coming from HLA-typed donors. The study's findings and limits: TCR beta sequences numbering some 17,000 were associated with HLA alleles at 0.05 false discovery rate in a later analysis. An apparent linkage of common viral pathogens to several of the most significant clusters emerged in a later analysis. A later look showed TCR association rates differing by HLA locus, highest for DRB1 and lowest for HLA-C.

The CDR3 totals 16 residues. Germline assignment: CDR1 MDHEN and CDR2 SYDVKM. V trimming: 2 bases; J trimming: 4 bases; junction bases outside the gene matches: 4. PCR was performed using 60 Vbeta and 13 Jbeta primers. Libraries were prepared by immunoSEQ multiplex PCR; TCRdb keeps only in-frame clonotypes and omits some of them. The top ten clones hold around 14% of a sample with 150,000 to 200,000 clones, 80% of them seen once. With regard to this clone: Its specificity is not known.

The sequencing sample was made of PBMCs. This sequence originates from a woman aged 40 to 50 in good health and CMV-seronegative. The chain carries TRBV28 and TRBJ2-2; 10 nucleotides agree with TRBD2. The DNA of the CDR3 is TGTGCCAGCAGTTTACCTAGCGGGAGTAGCACCGGGGAGCTGTTTTTT. Its protein product is CASSLPSGSSTGELFF. The full variable domain, completed using reference TRBV28 and TRBJ2-2, is DVKVTQSSRYLVKRTGEKVFLECVQDMDHENMFWYRQDPGLGLRLIYFSYDVKMKEKGDIPEGYSVSREKKERFSLILESASTNQTSMYLCASSLPSGSSTGELFFGEGSRLTVL.